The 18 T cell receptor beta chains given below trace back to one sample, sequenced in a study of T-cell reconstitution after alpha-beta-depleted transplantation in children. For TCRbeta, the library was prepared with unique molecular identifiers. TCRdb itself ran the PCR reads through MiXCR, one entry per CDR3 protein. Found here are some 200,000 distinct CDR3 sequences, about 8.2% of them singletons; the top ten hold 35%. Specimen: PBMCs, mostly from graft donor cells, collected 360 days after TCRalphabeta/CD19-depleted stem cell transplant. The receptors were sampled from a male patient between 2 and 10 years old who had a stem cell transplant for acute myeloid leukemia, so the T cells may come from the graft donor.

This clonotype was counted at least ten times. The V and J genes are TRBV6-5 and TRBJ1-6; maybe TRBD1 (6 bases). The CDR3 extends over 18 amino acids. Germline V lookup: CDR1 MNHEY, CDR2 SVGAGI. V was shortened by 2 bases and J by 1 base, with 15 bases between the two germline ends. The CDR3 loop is CASSYNRIGGSYNSPLHF. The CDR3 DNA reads TGTGCCAGCAGTTACAATCGAATAGGGGGTTCCTATAATTCACCCCTCCACTTT.

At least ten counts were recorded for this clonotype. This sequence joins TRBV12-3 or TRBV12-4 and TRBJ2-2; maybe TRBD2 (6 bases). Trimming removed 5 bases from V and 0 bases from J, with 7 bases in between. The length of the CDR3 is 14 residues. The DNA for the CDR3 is TGTGCCAGCAGTCCGGGAGCGAACACCGGGGAGCTGTTTTTT. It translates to CASSPGANTGELFF.

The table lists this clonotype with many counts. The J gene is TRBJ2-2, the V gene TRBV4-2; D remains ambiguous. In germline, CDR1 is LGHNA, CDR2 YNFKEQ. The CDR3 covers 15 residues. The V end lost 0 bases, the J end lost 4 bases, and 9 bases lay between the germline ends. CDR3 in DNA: TGTGCCAGCAGCCAAGAGCCGAAAAGCACCGGGGAGCTGTTTTTT. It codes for CASSQEPKSTGELFF.

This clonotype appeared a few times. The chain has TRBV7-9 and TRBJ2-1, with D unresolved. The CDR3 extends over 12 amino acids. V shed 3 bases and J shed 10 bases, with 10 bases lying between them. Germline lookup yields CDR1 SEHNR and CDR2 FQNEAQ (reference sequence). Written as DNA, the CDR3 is TGTGCCAGCAGCTTGGCCGATCGGGAGCAGTTCTTC. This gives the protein CASSLADREQFF.

The CDR3 coding sequence is TGTGCCAGCAGAGGTCGAGACAGGGTCAACAATGAGCAGTTCTTC. It is translated as CASRGRDRVNNEQFF. The chain recombines TRBV12-3 or TRBV12-4 with TRBJ2-1, with 7 bases that match TRBD1. V gave up 6 bases and J gave up 5 bases; unmatched junction bases: 10. The length of the CDR3 is 15 residues.

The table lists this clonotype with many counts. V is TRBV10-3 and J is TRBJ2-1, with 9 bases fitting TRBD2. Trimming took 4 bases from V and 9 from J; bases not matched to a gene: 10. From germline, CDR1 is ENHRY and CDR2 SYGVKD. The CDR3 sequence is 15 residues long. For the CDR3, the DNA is TGTGCCATCAGTGGGTCCAGCGGGAGGTTGACTGAGCAGTTCTTC. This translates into CAISGSSGRLTEQFF.

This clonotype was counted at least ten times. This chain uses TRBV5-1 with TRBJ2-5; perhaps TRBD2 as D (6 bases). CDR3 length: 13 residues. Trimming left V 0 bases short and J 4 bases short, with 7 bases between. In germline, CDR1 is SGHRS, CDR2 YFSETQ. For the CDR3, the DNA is TGCGCCAGCAGCTTGGGTAGCGGAGAGACCCAGTACTTC. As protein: CASSLGSGETQYF. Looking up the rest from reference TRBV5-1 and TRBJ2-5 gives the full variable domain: KAGVTQTPRYLIKTRGQQVTLSCSPISGHRSVSWYQQTPGQGLQFLFEYFSETQRNKGNFPGRFSGRQFSNSRSEMNVSTLELGDSALYLCASSLGSGETQYFGPGTRLLVL.

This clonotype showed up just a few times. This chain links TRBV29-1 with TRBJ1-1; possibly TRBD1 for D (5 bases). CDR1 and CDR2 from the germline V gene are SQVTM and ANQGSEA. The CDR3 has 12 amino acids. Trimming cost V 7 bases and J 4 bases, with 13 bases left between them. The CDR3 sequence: CSALQASTEAFF. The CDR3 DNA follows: TGCAGCGCTTTACAGGCGAGCACTGAAGCTTTCTTT.

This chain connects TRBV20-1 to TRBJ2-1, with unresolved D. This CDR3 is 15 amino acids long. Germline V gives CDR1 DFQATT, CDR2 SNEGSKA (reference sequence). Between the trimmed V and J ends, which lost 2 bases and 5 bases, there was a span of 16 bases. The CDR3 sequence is CSARPPSNPNNEQFF. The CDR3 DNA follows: TGCAGTGCTAGACCCCCTTCCAACCCCAACAATGAGCAGTTCTTC.

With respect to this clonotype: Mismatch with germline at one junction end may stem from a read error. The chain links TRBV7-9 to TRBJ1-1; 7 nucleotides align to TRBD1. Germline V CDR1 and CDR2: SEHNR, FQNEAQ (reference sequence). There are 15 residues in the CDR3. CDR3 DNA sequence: TGTGCCAGCAGCATAGCCGGGACAGCGAACACTGAAGCTTTCTTT. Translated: CASSIAGTANTEAFF.

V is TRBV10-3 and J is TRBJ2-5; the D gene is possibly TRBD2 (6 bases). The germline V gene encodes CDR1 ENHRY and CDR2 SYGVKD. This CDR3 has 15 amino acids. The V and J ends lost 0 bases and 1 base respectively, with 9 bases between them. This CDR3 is CAISESTRGQETQYF. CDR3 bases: TGTGCCATCAGTGAGTCGACTAGAGGCCAAGAGACCCAGTACTTC.

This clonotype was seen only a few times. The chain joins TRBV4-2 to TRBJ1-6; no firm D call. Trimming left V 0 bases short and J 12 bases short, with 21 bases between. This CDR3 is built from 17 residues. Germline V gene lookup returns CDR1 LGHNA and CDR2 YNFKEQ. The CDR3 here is CASSQDRSGTLRRPLHF. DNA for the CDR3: TGTGCCAGCAGCCAAGATCGATCGGGAACCTTGCGACGACCCCTCCACTTT.

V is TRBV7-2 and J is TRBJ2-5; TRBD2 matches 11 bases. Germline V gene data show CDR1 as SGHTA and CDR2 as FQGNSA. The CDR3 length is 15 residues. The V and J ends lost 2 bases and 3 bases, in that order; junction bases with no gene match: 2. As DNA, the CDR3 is TGTGCCAGCAGCTTAATGGGACTAGCGGAAGAGACCCAGTACTTC. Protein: CASSLMGLAEETQYF.

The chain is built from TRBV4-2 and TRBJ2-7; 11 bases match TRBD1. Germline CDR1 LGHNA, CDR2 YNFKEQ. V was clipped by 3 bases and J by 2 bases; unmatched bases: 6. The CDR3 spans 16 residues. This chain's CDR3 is CASSQGDRGKPYEQYF. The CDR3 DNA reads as TGTGCCAGCAGCCAGGGGGACAGGGGGAAACCCTACGAGCAGTACTTC.

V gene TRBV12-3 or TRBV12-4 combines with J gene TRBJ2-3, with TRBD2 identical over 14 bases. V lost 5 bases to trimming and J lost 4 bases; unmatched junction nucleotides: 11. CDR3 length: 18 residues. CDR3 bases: TGTGCCAGCAGTCCGGGACTAGCGGGAGTAGGGGGCCCAGATACGCAGTATTTT. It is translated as CASSPGLAGVGGPDTQYF.

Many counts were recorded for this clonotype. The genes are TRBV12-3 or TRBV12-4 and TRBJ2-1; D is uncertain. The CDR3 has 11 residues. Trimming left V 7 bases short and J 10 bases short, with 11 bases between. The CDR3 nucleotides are TGTGCCAGCACCGACGATCGAGAGCAGTTCTTC. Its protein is CASTDDREQFF.

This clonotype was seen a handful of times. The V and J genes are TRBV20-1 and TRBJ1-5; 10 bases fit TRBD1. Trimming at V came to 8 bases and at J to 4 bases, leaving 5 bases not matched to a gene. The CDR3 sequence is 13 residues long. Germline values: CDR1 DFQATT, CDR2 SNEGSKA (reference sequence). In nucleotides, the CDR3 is TGCAGTACCTCGGACAGGGGGAATCAGCCCCAGCATTTT. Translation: CSTSDRGNQPQHF.

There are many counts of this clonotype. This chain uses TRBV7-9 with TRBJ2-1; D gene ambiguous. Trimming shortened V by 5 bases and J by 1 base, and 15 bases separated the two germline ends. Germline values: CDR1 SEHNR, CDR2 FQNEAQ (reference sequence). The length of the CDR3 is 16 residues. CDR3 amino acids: CASSTNHRASYNEQFF. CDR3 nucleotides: TGTGCCAGCAGCACCAATCATAGGGCGTCCTACAATGAGCAGTTCTTC.